This TCR beta chain was sequenced during a study of post-analysis software for immune sequencing data. The wider study: Secondary progressive, relapsing-remitting and progressive-relapsing multiple sclerosis were among the included disease courses.

Points on this clonotype: The antigen is undetermined.

Libraries were made from TCR beta cDNA, and they carried unique molecular identifiers. Once roughly 0.9 to 11 million T cells were used, approximately 470,000 cDNA molecules resulted. TCRdb ran MiXCR on the PCR reads and lists one entry per CDR3 protein. Of around 710,000 distinct CDR3 sequences in the sample, around 46% are singletons; the top ten hold around 4.7%. The V end lost 1 base, the J end lost 3 bases, and 14 bases lay between the germline ends. Germline assignment: CDR1 SGHNT and CDR2 YYREEE (reference sequence). The CDR3 extends over 15 amino acids. Study outcomes and limitations: Among 5 or 6 TRBV segments more frequent in patients than controls were TRBV5-6, TRBV5-1 and TRBV20-1. Among multiple sclerosis patients, normalized Chao1 diversity was significantly below that of controls. Under the F measure, samples that were prepared in one batch clustered strongly together.

Sample: blood. This TCR was recovered from a girl aged 5-17 years with multiple sclerosis. The V and J genes are TRBV5-4 and TRBJ2-7, with D possibly being TRBD2 (6 bases). The CDR3 loop is CASSLYSGLHYEQYF. The DNA of the CDR3 is TGTGCCAGCAGCTTGTACAGCGGGCTGCACTACGAGCAGTACTTC.